This is a list of T cell receptor beta chains from one sample in a study of cytomegalovirus exposure and HLA in healthy donors. Profiled with immunoSEQ multiplex PCR; TCRdb holds only in-frame clones, not every one. Of 55,000 to 70,000 clones in the sample, approximately 78% were seen once. The sample consisted of PBMCs. These receptors came from a man younger than 35 in good health and CMV-seropositive. Both conserved end residues are part of each CDR3. D genes are given only for firm matches. Size is stated for part of the rows, as once, few or many counts, or as a class when the clone is expanded.

v_call,clone_size,cdr3_length,d_call,j_call,cdr3_aa,cdr3_nt
TRBV6-1,NA,12,NA,TRBJ2-7,CASSVERYEQYF,TGTGCCAGCAGTGTTGAGCGTTACGAGCAGTACTTC
TRBV7-2,NA,13,TRBD2,TRBJ2-7,CATEIAGGDEQYF,TGTGCCACCGAAATAGCGGGAGGGGACGAGCAGTACTTC
TRBV7-2,few,15,NA,TRBJ1-1,CASSLGGQGGTEAFF,TGTGCCAGCAGCTTAGGAGGCCAGGGTGGCACTGAAGCTTTCTTT
TRBV5-6,few,12,NA,TRBJ1-2,CASSLVEYGYTF,TGTGCCAGCAGCTTGGTAGAGTATGGCTACACCTTC
TRBV5-6,NA,13,NA,TRBJ2-7,CASSLGQSYEQYF,TGTGCCAGCAGCTTGGGACAGTCCTACGAGCAGTACTTC
TRBV6-6,once,15,TRBD2,TRBJ2-1,CASSDTSGRRNEQFF,TGTGCCAGCAGTGATACTAGCGGGAGGAGAAATGAGCAGTTCTTC
TRBV29-1,NA,12,NA,TRBJ1-3,CSVDRPGNTIYF,TGCAGCGTTGACAGGCCTGGAAACACCATATATTTT
TRBV7-9,NA,14,NA,TRBJ2-3,CASNQPGATDTQYF,TGTGCCAGCAACCAACCAGGGGCCACAGATACGCAGTATTTT
TRBV30,few,14,NA,TRBJ2-5,CAWSAVPGEETQYF,TGTGCCTGGAGTGCCGTCCCGGGAGAGGAGACCCAGTACTTC
TRBV27,NA,12,TRBD1,TRBJ2-7,CASSLGQDEQYF,TGTGCCAGCAGTCTTGGACAGGACGAGCAGTACTTC
TRBV4-1,NA,16,TRBD2,TRBJ2-1,CASSQLTSGAYNEQFF,TGCGCCAGCAGCCAACTGACTAGCGGGGCATACAATGAGCAGTTCTTC
TRBV4-1,NA,15,TRBD1,TRBJ1-1,CASSFPGQMNTEAFF,TGCGCCAGCAGTTTTCCGGGACAGATGAACACTGAAGCTTTCTTT
TRBV28,NA,13,NA,TRBJ1-2,CASSLRRSDGYTF,TGTGCCAGCAGTTTGCGAAGATCCGATGGCTACACCTTC
TRBV29-1,NA,13,NA,TRBJ2-1,CSVRQGTSDEQFF,TGCAGTGTGAGGCAGGGGACGTCGGATGAGCAGTTCTTC
TRBV6-1,NA,13,NA,TRBJ1-1,CASSERATVEAFF,TGTGCCAGCAGTGAGAGGGCGACGGTTGAAGCTTTCTTT
TRBV6-5,NA,15,NA,TRBJ2-7,CASSFTGTPVYEQYF,TGTGCCAGCAGTTTTACAGGAACGCCGGTCTACGAGCAGTACTTC